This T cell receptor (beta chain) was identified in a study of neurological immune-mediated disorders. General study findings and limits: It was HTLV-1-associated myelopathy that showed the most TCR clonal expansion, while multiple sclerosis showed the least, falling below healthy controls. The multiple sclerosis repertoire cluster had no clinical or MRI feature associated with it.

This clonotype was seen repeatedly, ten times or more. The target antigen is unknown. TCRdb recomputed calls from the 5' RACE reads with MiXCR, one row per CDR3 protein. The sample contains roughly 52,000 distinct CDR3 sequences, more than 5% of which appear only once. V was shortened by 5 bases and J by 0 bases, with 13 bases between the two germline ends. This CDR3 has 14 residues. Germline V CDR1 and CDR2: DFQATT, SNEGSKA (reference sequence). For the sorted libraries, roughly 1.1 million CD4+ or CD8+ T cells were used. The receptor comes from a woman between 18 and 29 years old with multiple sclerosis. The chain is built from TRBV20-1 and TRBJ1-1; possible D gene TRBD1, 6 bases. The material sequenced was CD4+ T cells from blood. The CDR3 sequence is CSARDTLVNTEAFF. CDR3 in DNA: TGCAGTGCTCGGGACACCCTTGTGAACACTGAAGCTTTCTTT.